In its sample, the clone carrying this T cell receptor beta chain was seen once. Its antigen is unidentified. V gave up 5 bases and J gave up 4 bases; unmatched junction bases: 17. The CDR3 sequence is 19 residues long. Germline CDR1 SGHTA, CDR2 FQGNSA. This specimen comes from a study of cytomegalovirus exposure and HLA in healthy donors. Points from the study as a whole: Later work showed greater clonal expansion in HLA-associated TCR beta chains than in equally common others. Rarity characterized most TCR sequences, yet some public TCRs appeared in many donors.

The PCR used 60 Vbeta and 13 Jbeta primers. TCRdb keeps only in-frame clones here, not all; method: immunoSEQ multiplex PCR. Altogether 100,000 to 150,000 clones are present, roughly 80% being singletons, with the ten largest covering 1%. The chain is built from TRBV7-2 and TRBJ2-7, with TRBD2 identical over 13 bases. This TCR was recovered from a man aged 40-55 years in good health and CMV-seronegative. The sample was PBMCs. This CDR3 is CASSPPSPRTSGSRYEQYF. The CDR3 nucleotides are TGTGCCAGCAGCCCACCCTCACCAAGGACTAGCGGGAGTAGATACGAGCAGTACTTC.